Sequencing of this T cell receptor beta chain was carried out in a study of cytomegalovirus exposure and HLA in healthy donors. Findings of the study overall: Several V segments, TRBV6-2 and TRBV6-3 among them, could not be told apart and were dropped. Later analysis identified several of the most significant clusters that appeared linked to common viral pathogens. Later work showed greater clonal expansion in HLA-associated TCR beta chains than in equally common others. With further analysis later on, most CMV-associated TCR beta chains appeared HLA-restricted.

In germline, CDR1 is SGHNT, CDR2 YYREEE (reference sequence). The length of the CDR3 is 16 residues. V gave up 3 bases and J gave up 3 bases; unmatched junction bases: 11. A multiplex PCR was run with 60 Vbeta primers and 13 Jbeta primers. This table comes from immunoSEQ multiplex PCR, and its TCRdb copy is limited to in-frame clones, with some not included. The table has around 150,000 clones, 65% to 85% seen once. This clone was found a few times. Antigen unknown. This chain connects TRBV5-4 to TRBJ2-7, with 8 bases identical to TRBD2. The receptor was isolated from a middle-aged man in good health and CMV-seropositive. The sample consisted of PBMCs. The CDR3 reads CASSYRGGATFYEQYF. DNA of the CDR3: TGTGCCAGCAGCTACCGGGGGGGGGCCACTTTCTACGAGCAGTACTTC.